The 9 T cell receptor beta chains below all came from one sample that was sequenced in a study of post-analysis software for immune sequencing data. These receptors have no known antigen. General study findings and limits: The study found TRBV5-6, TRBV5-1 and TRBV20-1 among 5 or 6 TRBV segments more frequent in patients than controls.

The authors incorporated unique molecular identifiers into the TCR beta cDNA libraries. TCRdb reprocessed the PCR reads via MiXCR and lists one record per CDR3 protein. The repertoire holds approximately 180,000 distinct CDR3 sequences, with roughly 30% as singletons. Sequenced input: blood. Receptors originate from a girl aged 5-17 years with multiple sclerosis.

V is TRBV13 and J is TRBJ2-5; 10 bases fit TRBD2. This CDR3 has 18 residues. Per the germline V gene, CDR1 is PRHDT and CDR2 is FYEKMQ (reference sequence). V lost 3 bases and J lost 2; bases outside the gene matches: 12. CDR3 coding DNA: TGTGCCAGCAGCTTCCGGGGCATTTCTAGCGGGAGACAAGAGACCCAGTACTTC. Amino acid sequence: CASSFRGISSGRQETQYF. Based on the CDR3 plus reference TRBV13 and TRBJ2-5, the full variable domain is AAGVIQSPRHLIKEKRETATLKCYPIPRHDTVYWYQQGPGQDPQFLISFYEKMQSDKGSIPDRFSAQQFSDYHSELNMSSLELGDSALYFCASSFRGISSGRQETQYFGPGTRLLVL.

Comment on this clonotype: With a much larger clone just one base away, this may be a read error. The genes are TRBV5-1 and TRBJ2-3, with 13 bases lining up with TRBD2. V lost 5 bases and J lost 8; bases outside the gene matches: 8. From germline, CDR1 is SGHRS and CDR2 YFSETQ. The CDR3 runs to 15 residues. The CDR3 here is CASRKRLAGGGTQYF. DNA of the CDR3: TGCGCCAGCAGAAAAAGACTAGCGGGAGGAGGTACGCAGTATTTT.

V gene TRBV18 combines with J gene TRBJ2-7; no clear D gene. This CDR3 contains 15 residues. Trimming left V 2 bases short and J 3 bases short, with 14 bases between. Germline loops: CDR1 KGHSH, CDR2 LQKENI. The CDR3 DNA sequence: TGTGCCAGCTCACCAACGGGCGGAAAATACTACGAGCAGTACTTC. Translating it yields CASSPTGGKYYEQYF.

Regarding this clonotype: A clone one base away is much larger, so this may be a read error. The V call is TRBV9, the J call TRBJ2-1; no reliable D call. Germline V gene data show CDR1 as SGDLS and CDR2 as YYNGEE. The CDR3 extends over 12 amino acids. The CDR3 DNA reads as TGTACCAGCAGCGTAGGTCTGAGTGAGCAGTTCTTC. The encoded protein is CTSSVGLSEQFF. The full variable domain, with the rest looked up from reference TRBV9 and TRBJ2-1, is DSGVTQTPKHLITATGQRVTLRCSPRSGDLSVYWYQQSLDQGLQFLIQYYNGEERAKGNILERFSAQQFPDLHSELNLSSLELGDSALYFCTSSVGLSEQFFGPGTRLTVL.

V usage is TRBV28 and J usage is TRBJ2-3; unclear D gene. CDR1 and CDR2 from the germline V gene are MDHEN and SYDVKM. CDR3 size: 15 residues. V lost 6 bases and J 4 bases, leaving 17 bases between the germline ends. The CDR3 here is CASSQPTRWADTQYF. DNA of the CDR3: TGTGCCAGCAGCCAACCCACCCGATGGGCAGATACGCAGTATTTT.

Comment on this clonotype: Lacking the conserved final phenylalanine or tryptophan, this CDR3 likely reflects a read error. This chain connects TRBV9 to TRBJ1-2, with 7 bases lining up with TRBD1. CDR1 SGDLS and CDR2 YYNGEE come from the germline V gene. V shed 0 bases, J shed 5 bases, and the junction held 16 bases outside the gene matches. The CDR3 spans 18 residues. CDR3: CASSVALRGGSLGYGYTV. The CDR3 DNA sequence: TGTGCCAGCAGCGTAGCCCTCAGGGGGGGCTCGCTTGGGTATGGCTACACCGTC.

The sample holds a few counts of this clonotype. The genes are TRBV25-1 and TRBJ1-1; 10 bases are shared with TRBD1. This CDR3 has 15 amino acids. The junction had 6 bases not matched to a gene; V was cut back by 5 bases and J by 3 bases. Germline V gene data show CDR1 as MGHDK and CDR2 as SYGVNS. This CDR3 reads CASSNYGTGDTEAFF. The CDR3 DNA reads TGTGCCAGCAGTAATTACGGGACAGGGGACACTGAAGCTTTCTTT.

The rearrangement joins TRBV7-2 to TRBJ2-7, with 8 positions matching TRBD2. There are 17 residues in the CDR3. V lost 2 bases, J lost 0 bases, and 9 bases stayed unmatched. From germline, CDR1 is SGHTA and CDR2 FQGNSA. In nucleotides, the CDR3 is TGTGCCAGCAGCTTACGCCTTCGACTAGCGAACTCCTACGAGCAGTACTTC. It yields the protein CASSLRLRLANSYEQYF. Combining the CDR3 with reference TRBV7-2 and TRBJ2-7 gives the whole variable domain GAGVSQSPSNKVTEKGKDVELRCDPISGHTALYWYRQSLGQGLEFLIYFQGNSAPDKSGLPSDRFSAERTGGSVSTLTIQRTQQEDSAVYLCASSLRLRLANSYEQYFGPGTRLTVT.

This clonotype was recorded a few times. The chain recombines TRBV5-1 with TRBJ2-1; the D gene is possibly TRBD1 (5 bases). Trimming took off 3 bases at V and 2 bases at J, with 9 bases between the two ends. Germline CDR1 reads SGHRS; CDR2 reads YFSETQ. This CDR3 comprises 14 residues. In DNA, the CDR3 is TGCGCCAGCAGCTGGGGCCTAGCCTACAATGAGCAGTTCTTC. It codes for CASSWGLAYNEQFF.